This paragraph reports one TCR beta chain. Sequencing used immunoSEQ multiplex PCR; TCRdb keeps in-frame clones, though not all of them. The sample includes some 190,000 clones. This specimen comes from a study of control samples from healthy donors and cancer patients. This sequence originates from a woman aged 30 to 39 in good health. Sequenced input: blood.

CDR3 sequence (DNA): TGTGCCAGCAGCTTAAATAGGCCTACCTACGAGCAGTACTTC. Protein: CASSLNRPTYEQYF. J is TRBJ2-7 and V is TRBV11-2; unclear D gene. The CDR3 spans 14 residues. Germline V gene data show CDR1 as SGHAT and CDR2 as FQNNGV. The V and J ends lost 2 bases and 2 bases respectively, with 10 bases between them.